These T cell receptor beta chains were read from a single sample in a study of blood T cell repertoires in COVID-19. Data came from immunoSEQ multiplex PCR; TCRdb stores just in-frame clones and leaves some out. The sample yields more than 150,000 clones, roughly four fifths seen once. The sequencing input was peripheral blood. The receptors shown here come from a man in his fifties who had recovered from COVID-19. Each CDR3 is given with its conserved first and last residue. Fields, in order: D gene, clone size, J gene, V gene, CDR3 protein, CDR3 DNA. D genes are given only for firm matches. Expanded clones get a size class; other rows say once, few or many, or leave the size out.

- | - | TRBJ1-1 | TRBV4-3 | CASSQVRRDTEAFF | TGCGCCAGCAGCCAAGTTCGCAGGGACACTGAAGCTTTCTTT
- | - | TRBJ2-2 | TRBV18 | CASSPISRTGELFF | TGTGCCAGCTCACCAATTAGCAGAACCGGGGAGCTGTTTTTT
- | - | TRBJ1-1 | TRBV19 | CASSVGKVNTEAFF | TGTGCCAGTAGTGTCGGGAAGGTGAACACTGAAGCTTTCTTT
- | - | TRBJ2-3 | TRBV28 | CASSLGVAAVASTDTQYF | TGTGCCAGCAGTTTGGGTGTTGCGGCGGTCGCTAGCACAGATACGCAGTATTTT
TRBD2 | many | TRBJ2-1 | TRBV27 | CASTLTSGGYNEQFF | TGTGCCAGCACTTTGACGAGCGGGGGCTACAATGAGCAGTTCTTC
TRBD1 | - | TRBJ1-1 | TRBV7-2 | CASSLPRDSTEAFF | TGTGCCAGCAGCTTGCCCCGGGACAGCACTGAAGCTTTCTTT
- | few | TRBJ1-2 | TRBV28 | CASREQVGYTF | TGTGCCAGCAGAGAACAGGTTGGCTACACCTTC
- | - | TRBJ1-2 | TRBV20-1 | CSASRPQWGDYGYTF | TGCAGTGCTAGTAGGCCACAATGGGGGGACTATGGCTACACCTTC
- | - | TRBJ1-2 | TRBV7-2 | CASSGASIYTF | TGTGCCAGCAGCGGAGCAAGTATCTACACCTTC
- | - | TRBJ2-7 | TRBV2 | CASSEEATSSYEQYF | TGTGCCAGCAGTGAAGAAGCGACGAGCTCCTACGAGCAGTACTTC
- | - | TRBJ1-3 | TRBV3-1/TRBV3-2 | CASSTNSGFPQNTIYF | TGTGCCAGCAGCACGAACTCAGGGTTTCCACAAAACACCATATATTTT
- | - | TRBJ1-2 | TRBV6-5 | CASRNPNGDYGYTF | TGTGCCAGCAGAAACCCCAACGGTGACTATGGCTACACCTTC